Following are 21 T cell receptor beta chains from one sample sequenced in a study of blood T cell repertoires in COVID-19. Assay: immunoSEQ multiplex PCR; the TCRdb copy retains only in-frame clones and omits some. The sample includes about 14,000 clones, more than 75% of them seen just once. The sample taken for sequencing was peripheral blood. These receptors all come from a man at least 80 years old with active or convalescent COVID-19.

The CDR3 coding sequence is TGTGCCAGCAGCTTAGAGGCGGGGGGGCGTACCGGGGAGCTGTTTTTT. This sequence encodes CASSLEAGGRTGELFF. The gene calls are TRBV7-6 and TRBJ2-2, with 9 bases aligning to TRBD2. V lost 1 base, J lost 5 bases, and 5 bases stayed unmatched. This CDR3 has 16 residues. Germline assignment: CDR1 SGHVS and CDR2 FNYEAQ.

This clone has just a few counts. The chain carries TRBV5-1 and TRBJ2-5; possible D gene TRBD2, 6 bases. The ends were cut back, 4 bases at V and 5 bases at J, with 12 bases in the middle. The CDR3 spans 13 residues. Germline V CDR1 and CDR2: SGHRS, YFSETQ. The CDR3 protein is CASSLPGEETQYF. The DNA of the CDR3 is TGCGCCAGCAGCCTACCGGGAGAGGAGACCCAGTACTTC.

The rearrangement links TRBV4-1 to TRBJ1-6; D gene unclear. Looked up from germline, CDR1 is MGHRA and CDR2 is YSYEKL. The ends were cut back, 4 bases at V and 11 bases at J, with 18 bases in the middle. The CDR3 covers 15 residues. CDR3 protein: CASSPNTQLIAPLHF. The DNA of the CDR3 is TGCGCCAGCAGCCCAAATACACAGCTGATCGCACCCCTCCACTTT.

V usage is TRBV9 and J usage is TRBJ2-5; TRBD2 is a possible D gene (5 bases). CDR1 SGDLS and CDR2 YYNGEE come from the germline V gene. CDR3 length: 16 amino acids. V lost 1 base and J 3 bases, leaving 16 bases between the germline ends. The CDR3 loop reads CASSVSAGSKEETQYF. CDR3 in DNA: TGTGCCAGCAGCGTATCGGCGGGTTCTAAGGAAGAGACCCAGTACTTC.

The chain recombines TRBV28 with TRBJ1-5; 11 bases align to TRBD1. The CDR3 spans 16 residues. From germline, CDR1 is MDHEN and CDR2 SYDVKM. The ends lost 5 bases at V and 6 bases at J; junction bases unmatched: 9. CDR3 in DNA: TGTGCCAGCAGTACACCCCCCGGGACAGGGGGTCAGCCCCAGCATTTT. This translates into CASSTPPGTGGQPQHF.

The V gene is TRBV7-8, the J gene TRBJ2-3; 8 positions match TRBD2. The length of the CDR3 is 15 residues. Germline lookup yields CDR1 SGHVS and CDR2 FQNEAQ. V lost 8 bases, J lost 4 bases, and 11 bases stayed unmatched. The CDR3 nucleotides are TGTGCCAGCGTAGGGTCCCGGGGGGGCGCAGATACGCAGTATTTT. Residues: CASVGSRGGADTQYF.

This chain uses TRBV2 with TRBJ2-7; TRBD1 might be the D (6 bases). The CDR3 consists of 14 residues. V was clipped by 5 bases and J by 5 bases, with 16 bases between them. Germline V gene sequence: CDR1 SNHLY, CDR2 FYNNEI. The DNA for the CDR3 is TGTGCCAGCAGTCCTCAGGACAGCGGTGACGAGCAGTACTTC. Its protein is CASSPQDSGDEQYF.

The J gene is TRBJ2-3, the V gene TRBV19, with D possibly matching TRBD1 (5 bases). V was cut by 3 bases and J by 0 bases, with 13 bases left in between. CDR1 and CDR2 (germline): LNHDA, SQIVND (reference sequence). The CDR3 runs 16 residues. CDR3 loop: CASSIIPQESTDTQYF. In DNA form, the CDR3 reads TGTGCCAGTAGTATTATTCCACAGGAAAGCACAGATACGCAGTATTTT.

The V and J genes are TRBV11-1 and TRBJ2-7, with 9 bases aligning to TRBD1. The CDR3 is 13 residues long. The germline gives CDR1 SGHAT, CDR2 FQDESV (reference sequence). After removal of 6 bases from V and 1 base from J, the junction contained 1 base not matched to a gene. Here the CDR3 reads CASRGQGSYEQYF. The CDR3 nucleotides read TGTGCCAGCAGGGGACAGGGTTCCTACGAGCAGTACTTC.

Here the CDR3 reads CASSARDRGLEGYTF. The CDR3, as DNA: TGTGCCAGTAGTGCCCGGGACAGGGGATTGGAAGGCTACACCTTC. The chain employs TRBV19 and TRBJ1-2; 10 positions match TRBD1. There are 15 residues in the CDR3. CDR1 LNHDA and CDR2 SQIVND come from the germline V gene (reference sequence). After removal of 5 bases from V and 8 bases from J, the junction contained 11 bases not matched to a gene.

V and J are TRBV12-3 or TRBV12-4 and TRBJ1-6, with unresolved D. The CDR3 is 13 amino acids. Trimming took 6 bases from V and 10 from J, leaving 13 bases between them. In DNA, the CDR3 is TGTGCCAGCAGCGGCGGAAGGAGGTCACCCCTCCACTTT. Residues: CASSGGRRSPLHF.

This rearrangement joins TRBV19 to TRBJ1-5; 7 bases agree with TRBD1. The junction had 4 bases not matched to a gene; V was cut back by 5 bases and J by 0 bases. CDR1 LNHDA and CDR2 SQIVND come from the germline V gene (reference sequence). This CDR3 is 15 amino acids long. The CDR3 protein is CASSFQGVSNQPQHF. The DNA for the CDR3 is TGTGCCAGTAGTTTCCAGGGGGTTAGCAATCAGCCCCAGCATTTT.

This chain links TRBV21-1 with TRBJ1-5; the D call of TRBD1 is as the table states it, not checked on the DNA. TRBV21-1 constitutes a pseudogene. CDR3 size: 19 residues. The CDR3 here is CASSKGGTGGIMSNQPQHF. The DNA of the CDR3 is TGTGCCAGCAGCAAAGGGGGGACAGGGGGGATCATGAGCAATCAGCCCCAGCATTTT.

The chain carries TRBV28 and TRBJ2-3, with 7 bases identical to TRBD2. Germline V lookup: CDR1 MDHEN, CDR2 SYDVKM. The V gene end was trimmed by 5 bases and the J gene end by 0 bases; junction bases not matched to a gene: 8. This CDR3 spans 16 amino acids. Written as DNA, the CDR3 is TGTGCCAGCAGTATCAGCGGGACCCCTAGCACAGATACGCAGTATTTT. This encodes CASSISGTPSTDTQYF. Variable domain in full (rest from reference TRBV28 and TRBJ2-3): DVKVTQSSRYLVKRTGEKVFLECVQDMDHENMFWYRQDPGLGLRLIYFSYDVKMKEKGDIPEGYSVSREKKERFSLILESASTNQTSMYLCASSISGTPSTDTQYFGPGTRLTVL.

V gene TRBV28 combines with J gene TRBJ1-4; TRBD1 aligns across 8 bases. Germline V gene data show CDR1 as MDHEN and CDR2 as SYDVKM. CDR3 length: 14 residues. After removal of 6 bases from V and 5 bases from J, the junction contained 5 bases not matched to a gene. The CDR3 DNA reads as TGTGCCAGCAGGAGTACAGGGGGGAATGAAAAACTGTTTTTT. Protein: CASRSTGGNEKLFF.

The chain is built from TRBV29-1 and TRBJ2-1; D might be TRBD1 (7 bases). Trimming cost V 8 bases and J 6 bases, with 14 bases left between them. CDR3 length equals 12 residues. Per the germline V gene, CDR1 is SQVTM and CDR2 is ANQGSEA. The CDR3 sequence is CSMRQGGNEQFF. CDR3 in DNA: TGCAGCATGAGACAGGGAGGCAATGAGCAGTTCTTC.

The table lists this clone with a count of one. The chain carries TRBV10-2 and TRBJ2-2; D is possibly TRBD2 (6 bases). The CDR3 is 15 amino acids. Germline assignment: CDR1 WSHSY and CDR2 SAAADI. V was cut by 2 bases and J by 7 bases, with 14 bases left in between. CDR3 residues: CASSEGDWRGGELFF. In nucleotides, the CDR3 is TGCGCCAGCAGTGAGGGGGACTGGAGGGGCGGGGAGCTGTTTTTT.

The chain joins TRBV6-5 to TRBJ2-1, with 7 positions matching TRBD2. V lost 10 bases and J lost 8; bases outside the gene matches: 14. The germline CDR1 and CDR2 sequences are MNHEY and SVGAGI. This CDR3 is 14 amino acids long. The CDR3 DNA reads TGTGCCACCTCCAGCCCGCTGCGGGGGTATGAGCAGTTCTTC. It translates to CATSSPLRGYEQFF.

J is TRBJ2-5 and V is TRBV7-2; 9 positions match TRBD2. Per the germline V gene, CDR1 is SGHTA and CDR2 is FQGNSA. The trim removed 5 bases at V and 1 base at J, leaving 2 bases unmatched. The CDR3 runs to 14 residues. Here the CDR3 DNA reads TGTGCCAGCAGCCCGGGACTAGCCCAAGAGACCCAGTACTTC. Its translation is CASSPGLAQETQYF.

This clone has only a few counts. The chain carries TRBV9 and TRBJ1-3, with D uncertain. The CDR3 runs 15 residues. In germline, CDR1 is SGDLS, CDR2 YYNGEE. The V and J ends lost 5 bases and 7 bases respectively, with 19 bases between them. The CDR3 here is CASSPTSGAANTIYF. The CDR3 nucleotides are TGTGCCAGCAGTCCCACGTCGGGAGCGGCGAACACCATATATTTT.

The chain has TRBV11-3 and TRBJ2-1; 9 nucleotides align to TRBD1. Germline CDR1 is SGHNT and CDR2 is YENEEA. V trimming: 1 base; J trimming: 7 bases; junction bases outside the gene matches: 5. This CDR3 has 15 residues. CDR3 in amino acids: CASSLVGTGTNEQFF. The CDR3 DNA reads TGTGCCAGCAGCTTAGTTGGGACAGGGACTAATGAGCAGTTCTTC. The full variable domain, rest sourced from reference TRBV11-3 and TRBJ2-1, is EAGVVQSPRYKIIEKKQPVAFWCNPISGHNTLYWYLQNLGQGPELLIRYENEEAVDDSQLPKDRFSAERLKGVDSTLKIQPAELGDSAVYLCASSLVGTGTNEQFFGPGTRLTVL.